What follows are 6 T cell receptor beta chains derived from one specimen sequenced in a study of human versus mouse CDR3 diversity and MHC coevolution (TCRdb year 2017). Library preparation was by the immunoSEQ multiplex PCR assay. TCRdb holds this immuneACCESS table with in-frame rearrangements only. Some clones are missing; in checked studies, unresolved V genes explain under half, and the rest has no known cause. The sample data list tens of thousands of clones, and 94% of these were observed just once. The top ten clones comprise under 20% of the sample. The sequencing input was naive CD4+ T cells from blood. The cell subset or site label here, explained by the study, means: CD45RO-negative CD62L-positive naive CD4 T cells. These receptors were collected from a person in their sixties or seventies in good health.

The chain uses TRBV6-5 and TRBJ1-5; 7 positions match TRBD1. This CDR3 is built from 15 residues. CDR1 MNHEY and CDR2 SVGAGI come from the germline V gene. The J segment lost 1 base and the V segment lost 6 bases, leaving 6 bases of the junction unmatched. DNA of the CDR3: TGTGCCAGCAGCCGACAGGGATTAAGCAATCAGCCCCAGCATTTT. This gives the protein CASSRQGLSNQPQHF.

V is TRBV27 and J is TRBJ2-5, with a weak D call TRBD1 (5 bases). The V end lost 3 bases, the J end lost 2 bases, and 7 bases lay between the germline ends. Germline CDR1 reads MNHEY; CDR2 reads SMNVEV (reference sequence). CDR3 length equals 13 residues. In nucleotides, the CDR3 is TGTGCCAGCAGTTTTTCAGGGCAAGAGACCCAGTACTTC. Translating gives CASSFSGQETQYF.

V and J are TRBV5-1 and TRBJ2-1, with D perhaps matching TRBD2 (6 bases). CDR1 SGHRS and CDR2 YFSETQ come from the germline V gene. The V gene lost 0 bases and the J gene lost 9 bases, with 22 bases spanning the gap. This CDR3 is 17 amino acids long. The chain's CDR3 is CASSLGTSLDSLGEQFF. CDR3 DNA sequence: TGCGCCAGCAGCTTGGGTACTAGCCTTGACTCCTTGGGTGAGCAGTTCTTC.

The count of this clone is one. CDR3 coding DNA: TGTGCCAGCAGCTTAGATGTAGTCAACCGGGCCAAAAACATTCAGTACTTC. As protein: CASSLDVVNRAKNIQYF. The chain joins TRBV11-2 to TRBJ2-4; D is unclear. V lost 0 bases and J 1 base, leaving 13 bases between the germline ends. This CDR3 is built from 17 residues. Looked up from germline, CDR1 is SGHAT and CDR2 is FQNNGV.

The rearrangement links TRBV5-8 to TRBJ2-3; maybe TRBD2 (5 bases). CDR1 and CDR2 from the germline V gene are SGHTS and YDEGEE. The V and J ends lost 2 bases and 2 bases respectively, with 12 bases between them. This CDR3 region has 15 residues. In nucleotides, the CDR3 is TGTGCCAGCAGCTTTGGACTCCTGATCACAGATACGCAGTATTTT. Translating it yields CASSFGLLITDTQYF.

The chain has TRBV15 and TRBJ2-1; 7 bases line up with TRBD2. Germline V gives CDR1 LNHNV, CDR2 YYDKDF (reference sequence). CDR3 length equals 15 residues. After removal of 5 bases from V and 1 base from J, the junction contained 5 bases not matched to a gene. CDR3 bases: TGTGCCACCAGCCCTAGCGGATTTTCCTACAATGAGCAGTTCTTC. It yields the protein CATSPSGFSYNEQFF. Based on the CDR3 plus reference TRBV15 and TRBJ2-1, the full variable domain is DAMVIQNPRYQVTQFGKPVTLSCSQTLNHNVMYWYQQKSSQAPKLLFHYYDKDFNNEADTPDNFQSRRPNTSFCFLDIRSPGLGDTAMYLCATSPSGFSYNEQFFGPGTRLTVL.